Listed below are T cell receptor beta chains from one sample, sequenced in a study of T-cell reconstitution after alpha-beta-depleted transplantation in children. TCRdb used MiXCR to reprocess the PCR reads, holding one entry per CDR3 protein. The sample records hundreds of thousands of distinct CDR3 sequences, about an eighth being singletons. The sequencing used PBMCs, collected from the stem cell graft. The receptor set was obtained from a human donor who donated a stem cell graft to a child with Fanconi anemia. CDR3s include the opening cysteine and the closing phenylalanine or tryptophan. D genes are given only for firm matches. Clone size appears in some rows only: once, few, many, or a class for an expanded clone.

clone size: -
V gene: TRBV7-2
J gene: TRBJ1-5
D gene: -
CDR3 protein: CASSLAIQGSQHF
CDR3 DNA: TGTGCCAGCAGCTTAGCGATTCAGGGCTCTCAGCATTTT

clone size: -
V gene: TRBV5-6
J gene: TRBJ2-5
D gene: -
CDR3 protein: CASSFTGPGEETQYF
CDR3 DNA: TGTGCCAGCAGCTTCACAGGGCCAGGAGAAGAGACCCAGTACTTC

clone size: few
V gene: TRBV29-1
J gene: TRBJ2-1
D gene: -
CDR3 protein: CSADSGNEQFF
CDR3 DNA: TGCAGCGCGGACAGCGGCAATGAGCAGTTCTTC

clone size: few
V gene: TRBV12-3/TRBV12-4
J gene: TRBJ2-1
D gene: -
CDR3 protein: CASSFPLKGGNEQFF
CDR3 DNA: TGTGCCAGCAGTTTCCCCCTGAAGGGGGGGAATGAGCAGTTCTTC

clone size: many
V gene: TRBV10-3
J gene: TRBJ1-2
D gene: -
CDR3 protein: CAISGLYGYTF
CDR3 DNA: TGTGCCATCAGTGGATTATATGGCTACACCTTC

clone size: few
V gene: TRBV12-3/TRBV12-4
J gene: TRBJ1-2
D gene: -
CDR3 protein: CASSLQRRIYGYTF
CDR3 DNA: TGTGCCAGCAGTTTACAGCGGCGTATCTATGGCTACACCTTC

clone size: many
V gene: TRBV27
J gene: TRBJ2-3
D gene: -
CDR3 protein: CASSISGDTQYF
CDR3 DNA: TGTGCCAGCAGCATCTCGGGGGATACGCAGTATTTT

clone size: -
V gene: TRBV12-3/TRBV12-4
J gene: TRBJ2-1
D gene: TRBD2
CDR3 protein: CASSLGLANDEQFF
CDR3 DNA: TGTGCCAGCAGTTTAGGACTAGCGAACGATGAGCAGTTCTTC

clone size: few
V gene: TRBV20-1
J gene: TRBJ2-3
D gene: TRBD1
CDR3 protein: CSVVGQGETDTQYF
CDR3 DNA: TGCAGTGTGGTGGGACAGGGGGAGACAGATACGCAGTATTTT

clone size: few
V gene: TRBV28
J gene: TRBJ2-7
D gene: TRBD1
CDR3 protein: CASSFQGGRDEQYF
CDR3 DNA: TGTGCCAGCAGTTTTCAAGGGGGCAGGGACGAGCAGTACTTC

clone size: -
V gene: TRBV7-6
J gene: TRBJ2-2
D gene: -
CDR3 protein: CASRGRRTTGELFF
CDR3 DNA: TGTGCCAGCAGGGGTCGGCGGACAACCGGGGAGCTGTTTTTT

clone size: many
V gene: TRBV5-1
J gene: TRBJ2-7
D gene: TRBD2
CDR3 protein: CASSVREGPYEQYF
CDR3 DNA: TGCGCCAGCAGCGTCCGGGAGGGTCCCTACGAGCAGTACTTC

clone size: few
V gene: TRBV20-1
J gene: TRBJ2-4
D gene: -
CDR3 protein: CSARDPLAKNIQYF
CDR3 DNA: TGCAGTGCTAGAGACCCACTAGCCAAAAACATTCAGTACTTC

clone size: many
V gene: TRBV5-1
J gene: TRBJ1-1
D gene: TRBD1
CDR3 protein: CASSDSGRGYTEAFF
CDR3 DNA: TGCGCCAGCAGCGACTCCGGCAGGGGGTACACTGAAGCTTTCTTT

clone size: -
V gene: TRBV6-1
J gene: TRBJ2-1
D gene: -
CDR3 protein: CASTMGAAYNEQFF
CDR3 DNA: TGTGCCAGCACCATGGGGGCGGCCTACAATGAGCAGTTCTTC

clone size: -
V gene: TRBV7-3
J gene: TRBJ2-1
D gene: -
CDR3 protein: CASGLDAGEPYNEQFF
CDR3 DNA: TGTGCCAGCGGCTTAGACGCCGGGGAACCCTACAATGAGCAGTTCTTC

clone size: -
V gene: TRBV7-9
J gene: TRBJ1-2
D gene: TRBD1
CDR3 protein: CASSPWTGGEDYGYTF
CDR3 DNA: TGTGCCAGCAGCCCCTGGACAGGGGGCGAAGACTATGGCTACACCTTC